This T cell receptor (beta chain) was sequenced for a study of cytomegalovirus exposure and HLA in healthy donors. V lost 2 bases and J lost 3; bases outside the gene matches: 9. Germline values: CDR1 LGHNA, CDR2 YNFKEQ. The length of the CDR3 is 16 residues. Points from the study as a whole: Presence/absence results assume similar sequencing depth per donor, which may not hold. Follow-up analysis later connected one missense variant in DCLRE1C with trimming of TCR beta V- and J-genes. One cluster of highly shared sequence variants probably arose as a sequencing artifact.

The PCR contained 60 Vbeta and 13 Jbeta primers. Clones were read by immunoSEQ multiplex PCR, and TCRdb kept only the in-frame ones, dropping some. The table includes around 170,000 clones, about 80% detected once. Details on this clone: Antigen: not known.

The TCR originated in a man in his forties in good health and CMV-seronegative. Sequenced: PBMCs. V is TRBV4-2 and J is TRBJ2-7; 8 bases fit TRBD1. This chain's CDR3 is CASSQLNQGAGYEQYF. The CDR3 nucleotides are TGTGCCAGCAGCCAACTAAACCAGGGGGCCGGCTACGAGCAGTACTTC.